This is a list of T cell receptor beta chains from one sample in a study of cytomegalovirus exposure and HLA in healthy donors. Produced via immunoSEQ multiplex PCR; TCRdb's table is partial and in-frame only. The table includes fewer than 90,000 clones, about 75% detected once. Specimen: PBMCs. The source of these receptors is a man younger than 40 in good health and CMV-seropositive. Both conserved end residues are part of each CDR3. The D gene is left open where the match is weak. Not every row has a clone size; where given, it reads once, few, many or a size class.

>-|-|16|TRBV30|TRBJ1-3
CAWSGAALSSGNTIYF
TGTGCCTGGAGTGGGGCTGCACTTAGCTCTGGAAACACCATATATTTT
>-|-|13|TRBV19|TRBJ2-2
CASSIALLRELFF
TGTGCCAGTAGTATAGCCCTCCTAAGGGAGCTGTTTTTT
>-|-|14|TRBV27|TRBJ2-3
CASSPPWSPDTQYF
TGTGCCAGCAGCCCCCCGTGGAGCCCAGATACGCAGTATTTT
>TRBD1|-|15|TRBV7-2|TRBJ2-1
CASSLAGTGRNEQFF
TGTGCCAGCAGCTTAGCCGGGACAGGGCGCAATGAGCAGTTCTTC
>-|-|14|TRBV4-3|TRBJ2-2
CASSQLQQTGELFF
TGCGCCAGCAGCCAACTACAGCAAACCGGGGAGCTGTTTTTT
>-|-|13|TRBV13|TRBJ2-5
CASRRGGQETQYF
TGTGCCAGCAGGAGAGGGGGTCAAGAGACCCAGTACTTC
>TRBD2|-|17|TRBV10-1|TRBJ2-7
CASSESRLAGFPYEQYF
TGCGCCAGCAGTGAGTCCCGGCTAGCGGGGTTTCCTTACGAGCAGTACTTC
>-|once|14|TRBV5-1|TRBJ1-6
CASRGGEMDSPLHF
TGCGCCAGCCGCGGGGGGGAAATGGATTCACCCCTCCACTTT
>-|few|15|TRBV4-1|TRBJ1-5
CASSQVTDSNQPQHF
TGCGCCAGCAGCCAAGTCACAGATAGCAATCAGCCCCAGCATTTT
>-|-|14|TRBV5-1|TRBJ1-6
CASSPGVDNSPLHF
TGCGCCAGCAGTCCGGGGGTCGATAATTCACCCCTCCACTTT
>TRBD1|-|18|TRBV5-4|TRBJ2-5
CASSDTSPRTGGSETQYF
TGTGCCAGCAGCGACACTTCGCCCAGGACAGGGGGCTCGGAGACCCAGTACTTC
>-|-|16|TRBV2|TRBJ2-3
CASSFAMQGNTDTQYF
TGTGCCAGCAGTTTCGCTATGCAGGGAAACACAGATACGCAGTATTTT
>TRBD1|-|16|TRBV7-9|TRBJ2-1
CASSLVGQGSYNEQFF
TGTGCCAGCAGCTTAGTTGGACAGGGCTCCTACAATGAGCAGTTCTTC
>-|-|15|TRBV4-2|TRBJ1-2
CASSQEHRDDYGYTF
TGTGCCAGCAGCCAAGAACACAGGGATGACTATGGCTACACCTTC
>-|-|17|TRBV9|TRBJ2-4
CASSPTHTWQGKNIQYF
TGTGCCAGCAGCCCAACCCACACTTGGCAGGGCAAAAACATTCAGTACTTC
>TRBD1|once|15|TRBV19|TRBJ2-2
CASSMGDRSTGELFF
TGTGCCAGTAGTATGGGGGACAGGAGCACCGGGGAGCTGTTTTTT
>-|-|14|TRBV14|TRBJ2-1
CASSPGISYNEQFF
TGTGCCAGCTCCCCAGGGATAAGCTACAATGAGCAGTTCTTC
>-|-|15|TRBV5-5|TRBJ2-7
CASSLEAGLSYEQYF
TGTGCCAGCAGCTTGGAAGCAGGCTTGTCCTACGAGCAGTACTTC
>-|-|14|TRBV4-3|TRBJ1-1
CASSQAERASVAFF
TGCGCCAGCAGCCAAGCTGAGAGGGCTTCTGTAGCTTTCTTT
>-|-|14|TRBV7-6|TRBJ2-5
CASSRVSQGETQYF
TGTGCCAGCAGCCGGGTCTCGCAGGGGGAGACCCAGTACTTC
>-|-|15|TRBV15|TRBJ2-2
CATSRAGTNTGELFF
TGTGCCACCAGCAGAGCAGGAACGAACACCGGGGAGCTGTTTTTT
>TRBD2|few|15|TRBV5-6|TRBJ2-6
CASSWAGAGANVLTF
TGTGCCAGCAGCTGGGCGGGGGCTGGGGCCAACGTCCTGACTTTC
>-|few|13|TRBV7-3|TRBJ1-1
CASSSYLNTEAFF
TGTGCCAGCAGCTCCTACCTGAACACTGAAGCTTTCTTT
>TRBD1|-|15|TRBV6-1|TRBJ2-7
CASSPSGTDLREQYF
TGTGCCAGCAGTCCTTCCGGGACAGACCTTCGCGAGCAGTACTTC
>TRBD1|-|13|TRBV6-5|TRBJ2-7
CASTQTGGYEQYF
TGTGCCAGCACTCAGACAGGGGGCTACGAGCAGTACTTC
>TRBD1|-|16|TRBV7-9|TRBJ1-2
CASSLAGGQGALGYTF
TGTGCCAGCAGCTTAGCGGGAGGACAGGGGGCGCTGGGCTACACCTTC
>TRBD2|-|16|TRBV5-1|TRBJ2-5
CASNMGASGGQETQYF
TGCGCCAGCAATATGGGGGCTAGCGGGGGGCAAGAGACCCAGTACTTC
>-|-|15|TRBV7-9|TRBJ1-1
CASSPRVLPGGEAFF
TGTGCCAGCAGCCCCCGAGTTTTACCGGGGGGGGAAGCTTTCTTT
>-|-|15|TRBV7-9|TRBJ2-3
CASSFSVRVPDTQYF
TGTGCCAGCAGCTTTAGCGTTCGGGTCCCAGATACGCAGTATTTT
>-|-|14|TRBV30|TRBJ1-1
CAWSHIRENTEAFF
TGTGCCTGGAGTCACATCAGGGAGAACACTGAAGCTTTCTTT
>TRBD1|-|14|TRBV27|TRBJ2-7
CASKRDRRSYEQYF
TGTGCCAGTAAACGGGACAGGAGATCCTACGAGCAGTACTTC
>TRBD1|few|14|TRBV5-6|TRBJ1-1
CASSWGTGGTEAFF
TGTGCCAGCAGCTGGGGGACAGGAGGTACTGAAGCTTTCTTT
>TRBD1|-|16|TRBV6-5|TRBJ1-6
CASSYRGRGRNSPLHF
TGTGCCAGCAGTTACAGGGGGCGCGGAAGAAATTCACCCCTCCACTTT
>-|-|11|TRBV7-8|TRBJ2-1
CASSSRGEQFF
TGTGCCAGCAGCAGCAGGGGTGAGCAGTTCTTC
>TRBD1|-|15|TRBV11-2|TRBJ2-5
CASSPRTGATETQYF
TGTGCCAGCAGCCCTAGGACAGGGGCCACGGAAACCCAGTACTTC
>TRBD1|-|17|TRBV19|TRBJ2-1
CASSAVTTGQGRNEQFF
TGTGCCAGTAGTGCCGTTACGACGGGACAGGGTCGCAATGAGCAGTTCTTC
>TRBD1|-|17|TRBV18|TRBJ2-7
CASSPRQGPHRAYEQYF
TGTGCCAGCTCACCGCGACAGGGTCCCCATCGGGCCTACGAGCAGTACTTC
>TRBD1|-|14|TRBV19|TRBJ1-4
CASRTGASFGKLFF
TGTGCCAGCAGAACAGGGGCTTCTTTCGGAAAACTGTTTTTT
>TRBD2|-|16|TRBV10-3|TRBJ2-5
CAISESAGGIQETQYF
TGTGCCATCAGTGAGTCTGCGGGGGGTATACAAGAGACCCAGTACTTC
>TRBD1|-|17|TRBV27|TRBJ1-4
CASSFRDSFATNEKLFF
TGTGCCAGCAGTTTCCGGGACAGTTTTGCAACTAATGAAAAACTGTTTTTT
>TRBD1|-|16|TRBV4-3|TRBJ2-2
CASSRIGQGPTGELFF
TGCGCCAGCAGCCGAATAGGACAGGGGCCCACCGGGGAGCTGTTTTTT
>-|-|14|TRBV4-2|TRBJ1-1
CASSQGGARTEAFF
TGTGCCAGCAGCCAAGGGGGCGCGCGGACTGAAGCTTTCTTT
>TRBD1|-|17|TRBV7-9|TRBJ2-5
CSSSLCRGRDREETQYF
TGTTCCAGCAGCCTCTGTCGTGGTCGGGACAGAGAAGAGACCCAGTACTTC
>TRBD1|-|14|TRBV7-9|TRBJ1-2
CASSLGDRDGGYTF
TGTGCCAGCAGCTTAGGGGACAGGGATGGAGGCTACACCTTC
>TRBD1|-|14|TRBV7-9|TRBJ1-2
CASSFGTDNYGYTF
TGTGCCAGCAGCTTTGGGACAGACAACTATGGCTACACCTTC
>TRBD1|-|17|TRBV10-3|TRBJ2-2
CAIKGPGGQGYTGELFF
TGTGCCATCAAGGGGCCGGGGGGACAGGGGTACACCGGGGAGCTGTTTTTT
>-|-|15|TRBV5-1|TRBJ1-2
CASSPDSIANYGYTF
TGCGCCAGCAGCCCCGACTCCATCGCTAACTATGGCTACACCTTC
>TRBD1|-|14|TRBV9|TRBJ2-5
CASSVGTGVETQYF
TGTGCCAGCAGCGTGGGGACAGGGGTCGAGACCCAGTACTTC
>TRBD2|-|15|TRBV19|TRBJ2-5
CASSLTGLVQETQYF
TGTGCCAGTAGTCTCACCGGACTAGTCCAAGAGACCCAGTACTTC
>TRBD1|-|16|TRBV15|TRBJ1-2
CATSRDPQGALGGYTF
TGTGCCACCAGCAGAGATCCACAGGGGGCACTAGGTGGCTACACCTTC
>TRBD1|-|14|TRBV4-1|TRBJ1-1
CASSPGTGSTEAFF
TGCGCCAGCAGCCCCGGGACAGGGTCCACTGAAGCTTTCTTT
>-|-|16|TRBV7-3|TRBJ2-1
CASSLTVGGLYNEQFF
TGTGCCAGCAGCTTAACAGTCGGGGGGCTATACAATGAGCAGTTCTTC
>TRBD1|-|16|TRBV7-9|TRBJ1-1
CASAENQGGLNTEAFF
TGTGCCAGCGCAGAGAATCAGGGGGGCCTGAACACTGAAGCTTTCTTT